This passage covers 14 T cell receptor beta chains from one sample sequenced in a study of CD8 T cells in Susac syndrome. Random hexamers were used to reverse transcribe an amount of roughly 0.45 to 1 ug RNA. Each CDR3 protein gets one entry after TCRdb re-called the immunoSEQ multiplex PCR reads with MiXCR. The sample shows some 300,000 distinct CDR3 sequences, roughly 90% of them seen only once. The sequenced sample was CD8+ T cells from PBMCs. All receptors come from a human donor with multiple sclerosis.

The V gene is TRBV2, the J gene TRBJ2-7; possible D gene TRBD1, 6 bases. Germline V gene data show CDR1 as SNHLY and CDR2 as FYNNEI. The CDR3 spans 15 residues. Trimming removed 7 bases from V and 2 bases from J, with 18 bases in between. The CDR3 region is CASIPDRTVPYEQYF. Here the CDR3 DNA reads TGTGCCAGCATTCCCGACCGGACAGTCCCCTACGAGCAGTACTTC. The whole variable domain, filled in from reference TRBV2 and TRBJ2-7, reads EPEVTQTPSHQVTQMGQEVILRCVPISNHLYFYWYRQILGQKVEFLVSFYNNEISEKSEIFDDQFSVERPDGSNFTLKIRSTKLEDSAMYFCASIPDRTVPYEQYFGPGTRLTVT.

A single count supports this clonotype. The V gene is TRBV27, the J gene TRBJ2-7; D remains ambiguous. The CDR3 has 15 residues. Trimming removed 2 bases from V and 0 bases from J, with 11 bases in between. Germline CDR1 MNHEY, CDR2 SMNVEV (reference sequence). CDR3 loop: CASSLIPPSSYEQYF. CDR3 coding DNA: TGTGCCAGCAGTTTAATTCCCCCAAGCTCCTACGAGCAGTACTTC.

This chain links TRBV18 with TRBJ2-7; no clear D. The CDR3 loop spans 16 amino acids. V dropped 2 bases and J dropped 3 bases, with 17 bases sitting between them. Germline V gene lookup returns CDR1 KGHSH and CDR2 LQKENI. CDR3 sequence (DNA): TGTGCCAGCTCACCAGAAGGCTCCCGACCTTACTACGAGCAGTACTTC. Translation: CASSPEGSRPYYEQYF.

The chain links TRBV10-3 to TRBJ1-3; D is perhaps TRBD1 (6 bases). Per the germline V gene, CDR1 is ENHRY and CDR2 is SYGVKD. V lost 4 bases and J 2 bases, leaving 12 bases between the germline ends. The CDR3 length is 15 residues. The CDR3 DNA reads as TGTGCCATCAGTGCGGACAGTAGAGCTGGAAACACCATATATTTT. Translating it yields CAISADSRAGNTIYF.

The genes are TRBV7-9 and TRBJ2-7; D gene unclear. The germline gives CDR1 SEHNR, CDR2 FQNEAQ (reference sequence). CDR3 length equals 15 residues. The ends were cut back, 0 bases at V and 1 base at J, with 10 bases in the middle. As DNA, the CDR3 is TGTGCCAGCAGCTTAGCGCAGGAGTTTTCCTACGAGCAGTACTTC. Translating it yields CASSLAQEFSYEQYF.

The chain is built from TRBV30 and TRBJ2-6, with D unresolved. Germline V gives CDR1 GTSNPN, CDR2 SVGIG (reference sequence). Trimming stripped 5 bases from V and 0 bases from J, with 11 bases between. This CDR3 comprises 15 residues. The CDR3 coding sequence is TGTGCCTGGCACTCGAGCTTCTCTGGGGCCAACGTCCTGACTTTC. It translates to CAWHSSFSGANVLTF.

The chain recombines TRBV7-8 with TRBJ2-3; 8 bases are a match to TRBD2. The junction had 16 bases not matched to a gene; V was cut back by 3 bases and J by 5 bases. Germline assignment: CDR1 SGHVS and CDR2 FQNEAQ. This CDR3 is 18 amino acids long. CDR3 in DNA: TGTGCCAGCAGCTTCGAGCTAGGAGCGGGAGATTTTAAAGATACGCAGTATTTT. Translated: CASSFELGAGDFKDTQYF.

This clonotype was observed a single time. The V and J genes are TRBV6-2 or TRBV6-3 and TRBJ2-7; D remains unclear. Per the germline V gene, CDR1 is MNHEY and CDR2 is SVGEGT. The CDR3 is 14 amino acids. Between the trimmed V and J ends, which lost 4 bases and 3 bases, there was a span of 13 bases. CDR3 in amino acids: CASSLTAALYEQYF. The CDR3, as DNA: TGTGCCAGCAGTTTAACTGCTGCCCTCTACGAGCAGTACTTC.

The CDR3 DNA sequence: TGTGCCAGCAGCGGACAGGGGGCCCGGGCAGCTTTCTTT. Its protein is CASSGQGARAAFF. The chain combines TRBV9 with TRBJ1-1; 10 nucleotides agree with TRBD1. The J segment lost 10 bases and the V segment lost 3 bases, leaving 6 bases of the junction unmatched. Germline values: CDR1 SGDLS, CDR2 YYNGEE. The CDR3 runs to 13 residues. The entire variable domain, with the rest obtained from reference TRBV9 and TRBJ1-1, is as follows: DSGVTQTPKHLITATGQRVTLRCSPRSGDLSVYWYQQSLDQGLQFLIQYYNGEERAKGNILERFSAQQFPDLHSELNLSSLELGDSALYFCASSGQGARAAFFGQGTRLTVV.

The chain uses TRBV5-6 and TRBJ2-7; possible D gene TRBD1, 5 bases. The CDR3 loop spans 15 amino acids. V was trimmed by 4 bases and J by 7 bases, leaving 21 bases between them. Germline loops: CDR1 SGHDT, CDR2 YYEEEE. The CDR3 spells CASSDSWTRPGEQYF. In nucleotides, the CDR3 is TGTGCCAGCAGCGACTCTTGGACCCGCCCAGGGGAGCAGTACTTC.

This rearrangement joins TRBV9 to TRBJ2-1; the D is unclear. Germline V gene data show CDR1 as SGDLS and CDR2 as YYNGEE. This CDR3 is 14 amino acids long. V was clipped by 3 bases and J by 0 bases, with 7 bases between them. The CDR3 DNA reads TGTGCCAGCAGCGACAGTGCCTCCTACAATGAGCAGTTCTTC. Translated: CASSDSASYNEQFF. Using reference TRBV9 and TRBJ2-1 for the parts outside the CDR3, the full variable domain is DSGVTQTPKHLITATGQRVTLRCSPRSGDLSVYWYQQSLDQGLQFLIQYYNGEERAKGNILERFSAQQFPDLHSELNLSSLELGDSALYFCASSDSASYNEQFFGPGTRLTVL.

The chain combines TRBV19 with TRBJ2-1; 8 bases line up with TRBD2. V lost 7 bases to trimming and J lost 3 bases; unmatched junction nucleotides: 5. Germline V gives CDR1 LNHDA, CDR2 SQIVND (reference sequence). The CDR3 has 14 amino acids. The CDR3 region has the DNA TGTGCCAGTATGGAGACTAGCGACTACAATGAGCAGTTCTTC. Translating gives CASMETSDYNEQFF.

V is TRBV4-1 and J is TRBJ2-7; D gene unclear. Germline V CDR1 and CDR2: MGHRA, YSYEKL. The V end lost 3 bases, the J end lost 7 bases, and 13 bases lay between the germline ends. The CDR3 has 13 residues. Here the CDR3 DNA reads TGCGCCAGCAGCCATGTCGGCGCGGAAGAGCAGTACTTC. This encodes CASSHVGAEEQYF.

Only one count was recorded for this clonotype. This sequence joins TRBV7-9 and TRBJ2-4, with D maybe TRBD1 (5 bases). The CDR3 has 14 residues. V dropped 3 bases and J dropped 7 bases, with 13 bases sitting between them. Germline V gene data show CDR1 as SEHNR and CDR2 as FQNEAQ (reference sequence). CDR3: CASSFDRVVNIQYF. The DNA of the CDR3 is TGTGCCAGCAGCTTCGACAGAGTAGTGAACATTCAGTACTTC. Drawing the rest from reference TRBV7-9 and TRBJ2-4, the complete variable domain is DTGVSQNPRHKITKRGQNVTFRCDPISEHNRLYWYRQTLGQGPEFLTYFQNEAQLEKSRLLSDRFSAERPKGSFSTLEIQRTEQGDSAMYLCASSFDRVVNIQYFGAGTRLSVL.